The source of this T cell receptor beta chain is a study of shared clonotypes between healthy human individuals. Study-wide background: Serving as donors were two women and a few men, whose ages spanned 18 to 49.

Note on this clone: Distinct nucleotide sequences in the sample also encode this CDR3.

The data were produced by immunoSEQ multiplex PCR, yet TCRdb's version contains in-frame clones alone and is incomplete. The data contain 550,000 to 800,000 clones, less than 85% of them singletons. Germline V CDR1 and CDR2: MNHNS, SASEGT. The CDR3 loop spans 14 amino acids. V was cut by 6 bases and J by 0 bases, with 10 bases left in between. The receptor was isolated from a woman aged 25 to 45 in good health. Sequenced: memory CD4+ T cells sorted from blood. Subset denoted: CD45RA-negative fraction. This chain connects TRBV6-1 to TRBJ2-3, with D maybe TRBD1 (6 bases). The CDR3 loop is CASRDRTSTDTQYF. In DNA form, the CDR3 reads TGTGCCAGCAGGGACAGAACTAGCACAGATACGCAGTATTTT.